The source of this T cell receptor (beta chain) is a study of T cells in localized non-small cell lung cancer. The CDR3 extends over 16 amino acids. Trimming removed 5 bases from V and 8 bases from J; junction bases left unmatched: 12. CDR1 and CDR2 (germline): LNHDA, SQIVND (reference sequence). This clone has only one observation. The antigen is undetermined. The study, taken as a whole, reports: Sequence data derive from only one tumor region, so heterogeneity remains possible.

Some clones are missing from TCRdb's copy, which holds only in-frame ones; the method was immunoSEQ multiplex PCR. In the table there are 20,000 to 25,000 clones, approximately 91% of which are singletons. The TCR sequence derives from a man aged 40 to 75 with stage II squamous cell lung carcinoma. Sequencing was performed on PBMCs, taken before any cancer treatment. V is TRBV19 and J is TRBJ2-1; 10 bases line up with TRBD1. The CDR3 here is CASSVAGTGATYEQFF. The CDR3, as DNA: TGTGCCAGTAGTGTCGCCGGGACAGGGGCGACATATGAGCAGTTCTTC.